This record looks at one T cell receptor (beta chain) sequence and its context. No antigen is known for it. The CDR3 covers 15 residues. CDR1 SGHRS and CDR2 YFSETQ come from the germline V gene. Trimming removed 0 bases at V and 5 bases at J, with 11 bases between. Method: immunoSEQ multiplex PCR; TCRdb's copy keeps in-frame clones and lacks some. This sample has around 1.4 million clones, with less than 99% found just once. The sample originates from a study of shared clonotypes between healthy human individuals. Study-level points and caveats: Richness estimates generally favored naive over memory subsets.

Naive CD45RA+ and memory CD45RA-negative subsets were split from CD4+ cells. The receptor was derived from a young man in good health. The sequenced material came from naive CD4+ T cells sorted from blood. Stated subset: CD45RA+ positively selected. The chain recombines TRBV5-1 with TRBJ2-2; perhaps TRBD2 as D (6 bases). The CDR3 here is CASSLGLVKTGELFF. CDR3 in DNA: TGCGCCAGCAGCTTGGGACTAGTTAAAACCGGGGAGCTGTTTTTT. The whole variable domain, remainder taken from reference TRBV5-1 and TRBJ2-2, is KAGVTQTPRYLIKTRGQQVTLSCSPISGHRSVSWYQQTPGQGLQFLFEYFSETQRNKGNFPGRFSGRQFSNSRSEMNVSTLELGDSALYLCASSLGLVKTGELFFGEGSRLTVL.